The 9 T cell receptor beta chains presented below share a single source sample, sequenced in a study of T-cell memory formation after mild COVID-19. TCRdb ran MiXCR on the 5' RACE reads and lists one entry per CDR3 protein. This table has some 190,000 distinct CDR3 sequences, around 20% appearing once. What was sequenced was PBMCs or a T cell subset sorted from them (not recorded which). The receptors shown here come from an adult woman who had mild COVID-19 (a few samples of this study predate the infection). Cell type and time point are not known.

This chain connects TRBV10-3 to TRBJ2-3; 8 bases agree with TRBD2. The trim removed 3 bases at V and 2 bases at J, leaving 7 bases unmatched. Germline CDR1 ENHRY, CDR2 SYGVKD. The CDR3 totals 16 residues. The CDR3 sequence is CAISDLGGRNTDTQYF. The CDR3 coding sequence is TGTGCCATCAGTGACCTCGGCGGGAGGAACACAGATACGCAGTATTTT.

In DNA form, the CDR3 reads TGTGCCAGCAGTAGACCGGGACAGGGGGCCTATGGCTACACCTTC. It encodes CASSRPGQGAYGYTF. The chain is built from TRBV12-3 or TRBV12-4 and TRBJ1-2; 12 bases align to TRBD1. The junction had 5 bases not matched to a gene; V was cut back by 5 bases and J by 4 bases. This CDR3 region has 15 residues.

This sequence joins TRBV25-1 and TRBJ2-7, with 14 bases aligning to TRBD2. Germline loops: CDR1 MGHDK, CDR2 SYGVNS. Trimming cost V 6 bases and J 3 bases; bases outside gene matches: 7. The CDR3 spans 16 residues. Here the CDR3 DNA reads TGTGCCAGCAGCCGTGGGACTAGCGGGAGACTCTACGAGCAGTACTTC. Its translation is CASSRGTSGRLYEQYF.

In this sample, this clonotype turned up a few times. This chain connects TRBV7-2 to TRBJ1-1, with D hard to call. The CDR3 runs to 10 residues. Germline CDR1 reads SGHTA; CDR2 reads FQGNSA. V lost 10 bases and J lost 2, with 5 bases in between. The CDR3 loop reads CAIYNTEAFF. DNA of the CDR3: TGTGCCATCTACAACACTGAAGCTTTCTTT.

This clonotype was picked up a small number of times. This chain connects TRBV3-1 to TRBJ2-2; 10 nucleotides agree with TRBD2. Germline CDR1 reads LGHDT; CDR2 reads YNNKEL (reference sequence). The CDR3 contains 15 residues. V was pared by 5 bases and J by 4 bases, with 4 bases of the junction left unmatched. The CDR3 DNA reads TGTGCCAGCAGCTTTGGACTAGCGGTCACCGGGGAGCTGTTTTTT. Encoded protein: CASSFGLAVTGELFF.

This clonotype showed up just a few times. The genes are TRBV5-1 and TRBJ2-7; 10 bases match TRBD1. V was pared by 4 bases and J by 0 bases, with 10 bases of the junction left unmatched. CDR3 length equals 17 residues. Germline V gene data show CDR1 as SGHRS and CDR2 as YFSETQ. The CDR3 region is CASSPDPTGGLSYEQYF. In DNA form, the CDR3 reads TGCGCCAGCAGCCCGGACCCGACAGGGGGCCTCTCCTACGAGCAGTACTTC.

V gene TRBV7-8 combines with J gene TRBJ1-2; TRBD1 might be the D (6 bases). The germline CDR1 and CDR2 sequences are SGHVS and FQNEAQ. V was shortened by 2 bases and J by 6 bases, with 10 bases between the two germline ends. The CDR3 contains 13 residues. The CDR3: CASSLYNRDGYTF. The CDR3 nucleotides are TGTGCCAGCAGCTTATACAACAGGGATGGCTACACCTTC.

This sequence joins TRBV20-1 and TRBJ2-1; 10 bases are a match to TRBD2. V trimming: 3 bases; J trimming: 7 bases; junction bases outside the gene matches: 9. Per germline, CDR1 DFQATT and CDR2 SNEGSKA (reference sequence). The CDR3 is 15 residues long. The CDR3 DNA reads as TGCAGTGCTAGTGTAAGCGGGAGGGCGGGGAATGAGCAGTTCTTC. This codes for CSASVSGRAGNEQFF.

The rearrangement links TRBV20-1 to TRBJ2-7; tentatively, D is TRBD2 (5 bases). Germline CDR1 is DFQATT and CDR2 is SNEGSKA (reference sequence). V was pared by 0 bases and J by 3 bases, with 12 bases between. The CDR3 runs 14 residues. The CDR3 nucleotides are TGCAGTGCTAGAGACCGGGGTCGTTACTACGAGCAGTACTTC. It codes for CSARDRGRYYEQYF.